A selection of T cell receptor beta chains follows, all from one sample in a study of T cells in Graves' hyperthyroidism and ophthalmopathy. MiXCR, run by TCRdb on the multiplex PCR reads, gives a single entry per CDR3 protein. Of about 560,000 distinct CDR3 sequences in the sample, less than 15% were seen once. The material sequenced was blood. These TCRs come from a woman aged 40 to 55 with Graves' hyperthyroidism. Each CDR3 is given without its conserved first and last residue. Some rows mark clone size as missing; the rest say once, few, many or name a class of expanded clone.

TRBJ2-7	TRBV2	many	ASSVETGFGEQY
TRBJ1-5	TRBV12-3/TRBV12-4	many	ASSPDRGSSNQPQH
TRBJ2-7	TRBV11-2	many	ASSVVLATGGYEQY
TRBJ1-5	TRBV7-8	many	ASSEQENQPQH
TRBJ1-4	TRBV7-9	many	ASRRGGQSNEKLF
TRBJ2-7	TRBV11-3	-	ASSPWGAGISYEQY
TRBJ2-3	TRBV7-6	-	ASSLVPHTDTQY
TRBJ1-1	TRBV12-3/TRBV12-4	many	ATGQGPMNTEAF
TRBJ1-2	TRBV7-9	many	ASSLFPEDLGGYT
TRBJ2-7	TRBV6-2/TRBV6-3	many	ASRDGPYEQY
TRBJ1-1	TRBV28	many	ASSTQGWNTEAF
TRBJ1-5	TRBV5-6	few	ASSWKMGQGDNQPQH
TRBJ2-7	TRBV20-1	few	SATKPGLLPTYEQY
TRBJ2-1	TRBV11-2	many	ASSLGAGTEGYNKQF
TRBJ1-2	TRBV3-1	few	ANSQDRRFNYGYT
TRBJ2-3	TRBV2	many	ASSERNGGAVDTQY
TRBJ2-7	TRBV27	many	ASSLKDRAYEQY
TRBJ1-3	TRBV30	-	AWSPTTASGNTIY
TRBJ2-7	TRBV11-2	many	ASSLSAADSYEQY
TRBJ2-5	TRBV25-1	-	ASGEVRSQETQY
TRBJ1-4	TRBV6-5	-	ASSYGGPNGKLF
TRBJ1-5	TRBV6-1	-	ASSEALANQPQH
TRBJ1-2	TRBV2	many	ASSANTDYNGYT
TRBJ2-7	TRBV29-1	many	SVSSGTYEQY
TRBJ2-1	TRBV7-2	many	ASSRDPSYNEQF
TRBJ2-1	TRBV5-6	few	ASSALVAGGSLNEQF
TRBJ2-7	TRBV12-3/TRBV12-4	-	ASSSGQQAGEQY
TRBJ1-1	TRBV7-2	many	ASSLEFSGNTEAF
TRBJ2-1	TRBV2	many	ASSFNNEQF
TRBJ2-3	TRBV28	few	ASSPSREEADTQY
TRBJ2-6	TRBV27	-	ASSPLAGDKWAGANVLT
TRBJ2-1	TRBV20-1	-	SARSLALYNEQF
TRBJ2-5	TRBV7-8	many	ASSLVERPQY
TRBJ1-5	TRBV2	-	ALSGENSNQPQH
TRBJ1-5	TRBV15	-	ATSTKLNQPQH
TRBJ2-1	TRBV20-1	many	SASNTLEGFEQF
TRBJ2-1	TRBV6-1	many	ASSENSGTLYNEQF
TRBJ2-3	TRBV10-3	many	AISESLFGTGGSDTQY
TRBJ2-1	TRBV6-4	-	ASSELSSGSSYNEQF
TRBJ2-7	TRBV14	many	ASSLTDLYEQY
TRBJ1-4	TRBV30	-	AGGGINEKLF
TRBJ1-2	TRBV7-2	-	ASSHPGVNGYT
TRBJ2-7	TRBV4-1	-	ASSQMSGSFNEQY
TRBJ2-7	TRBV28	-	ASSTLWGAPTSYEQY
TRBJ1-5	TRBV7-9	many	ASSLGQGGADSQPQH
TRBJ1-5	TRBV6-1	-	ASTKDRTHQPQH
TRBJ1-2	TRBV28	few	ASKYPGAVGYT
TRBJ2-4	TRBV18	many	ASSPDKNIQY
TRBJ1-2	TRBV27	many	ASSQRAGGGEGYT
TRBJ2-1	TRBV28	many	ASRRGLQRHEQF
TRBJ1-5	TRBV7-8	many	ASSLCRAANQPQH
TRBJ2-7	TRBV6-1	many	ASKVTSGNSYEQY
TRBJ2-1	TRBV10-3	-	ATAGTRENNEQF
TRBJ2-1	TRBV18	many	ASSPPSGTSDNEQF